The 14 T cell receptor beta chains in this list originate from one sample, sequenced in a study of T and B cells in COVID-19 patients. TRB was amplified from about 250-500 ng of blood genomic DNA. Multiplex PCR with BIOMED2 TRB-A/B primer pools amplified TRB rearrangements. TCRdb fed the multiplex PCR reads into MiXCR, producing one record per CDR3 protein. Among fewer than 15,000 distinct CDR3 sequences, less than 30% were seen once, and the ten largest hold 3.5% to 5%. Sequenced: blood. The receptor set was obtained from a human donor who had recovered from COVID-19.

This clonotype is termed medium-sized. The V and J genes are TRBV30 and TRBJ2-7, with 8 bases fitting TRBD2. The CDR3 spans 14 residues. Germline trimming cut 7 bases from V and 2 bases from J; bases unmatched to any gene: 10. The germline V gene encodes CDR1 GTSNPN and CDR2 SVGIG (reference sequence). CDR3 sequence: CASQESGRPYEQYF. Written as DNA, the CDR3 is TGTGCCTCCCAGGAAAGCGGGAGACCCTACGAGCAGTACTTC.

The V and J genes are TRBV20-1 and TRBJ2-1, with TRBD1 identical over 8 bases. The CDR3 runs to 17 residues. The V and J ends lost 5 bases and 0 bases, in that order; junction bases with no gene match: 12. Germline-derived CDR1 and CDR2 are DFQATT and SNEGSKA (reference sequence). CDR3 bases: TGCAGTGCTTCGAAAATGGGACAGGCAAGCTCCTACAATGAGCAGTTCTTC. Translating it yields CSASKMGQASSYNEQFF.

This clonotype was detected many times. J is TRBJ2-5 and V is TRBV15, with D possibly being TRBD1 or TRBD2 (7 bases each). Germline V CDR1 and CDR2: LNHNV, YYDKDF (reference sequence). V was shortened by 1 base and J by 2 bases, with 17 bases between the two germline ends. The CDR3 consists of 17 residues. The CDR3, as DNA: TGTGCCACCAGCAGAGTTACCCAGGGGGGGGGGCAAGAGACCCAGTACTTC. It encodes CATSRVTQGGGQETQYF.

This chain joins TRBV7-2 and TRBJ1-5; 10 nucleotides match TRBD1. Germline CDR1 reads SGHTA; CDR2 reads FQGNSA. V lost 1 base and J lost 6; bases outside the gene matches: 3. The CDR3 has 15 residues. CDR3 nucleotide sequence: TGTGCCAGCAGCTTAGGACAGGGGGCAGGTCAGCCCCAGCATTTT. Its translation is CASSLGQGAGQPQHF.

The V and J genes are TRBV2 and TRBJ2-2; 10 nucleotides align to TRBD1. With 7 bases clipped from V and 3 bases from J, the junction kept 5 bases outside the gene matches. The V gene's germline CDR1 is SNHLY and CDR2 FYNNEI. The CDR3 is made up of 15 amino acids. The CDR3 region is CASNYGQGDTGELFF. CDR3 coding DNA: TGTGCCAGCAATTATGGACAGGGGGACACCGGGGAGCTGTTTTTT. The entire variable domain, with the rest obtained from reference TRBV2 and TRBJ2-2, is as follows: EPEVTQTPSHQVTQMGQEVILRCVPISNHLYFYWYRQILGQKVEFLVSFYNNEISEKSEIFDDQFSVERPDGSNFTLKIRSTKLEDSAMYFCASNYGQGDTGELFFGEGSRLTVL.

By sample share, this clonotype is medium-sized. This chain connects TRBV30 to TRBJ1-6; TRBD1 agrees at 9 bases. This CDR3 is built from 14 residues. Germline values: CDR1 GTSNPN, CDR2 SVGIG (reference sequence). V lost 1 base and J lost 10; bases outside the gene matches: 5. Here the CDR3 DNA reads TGTGCCTGGAGTGCCGGGACAGGGAGGTCACCCCTCCACTTT. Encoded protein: CAWSAGTGRSPLHF.

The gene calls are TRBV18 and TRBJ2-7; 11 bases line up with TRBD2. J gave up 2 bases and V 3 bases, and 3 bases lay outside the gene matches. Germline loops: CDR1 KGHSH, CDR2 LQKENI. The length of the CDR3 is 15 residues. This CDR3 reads CASSPPGLAAYEQYF. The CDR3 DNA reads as TGTGCCAGCTCACCCCCGGGACTAGCGGCCTACGAGCAGTACTTC.

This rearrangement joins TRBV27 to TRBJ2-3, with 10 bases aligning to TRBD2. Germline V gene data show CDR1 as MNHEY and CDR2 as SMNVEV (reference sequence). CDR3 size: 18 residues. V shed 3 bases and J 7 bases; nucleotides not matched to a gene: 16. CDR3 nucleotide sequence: TGTGCCAGCAGTTTTGGGACGGGTCGACTAGCGGGTGCTAATACGCAGTATTTT. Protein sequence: CASSFGTGRLAGANTQYF.

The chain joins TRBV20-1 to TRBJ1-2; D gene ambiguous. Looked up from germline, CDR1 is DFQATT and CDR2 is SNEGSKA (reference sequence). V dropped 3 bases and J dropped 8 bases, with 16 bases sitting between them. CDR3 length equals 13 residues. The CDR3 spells CSARAYGSGGYTF. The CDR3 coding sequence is TGCAGTGCTAGGGCCTACGGGAGTGGCGGCTACACCTTC.

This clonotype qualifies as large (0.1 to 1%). CDR3 bases: TGTGCCAGTAGTAATACAGGGGGCATCGGGGAGCTGTTTTTT. It yields the protein CASSNTGGIGELFF. The rearrangement joins TRBV19 to TRBJ2-2, with 9 bases identical to TRBD1. Per germline, CDR1 LNHDA and CDR2 SQIVND (reference sequence). The CDR3 is 14 residues long. V trimming: 4 bases; J trimming: 7 bases; junction bases outside the gene matches: 4. Variable domain in full (rest from reference TRBV19 and TRBJ2-2): DGGITQSPKYLFRKEGQNVTLSCEQNLNHDAMYWYRQDPGQGLRLIYYSQIVNDFQKGDIAEGYSVSREKKESFPLTVTSAQKNPTAFYLCASSNTGGIGELFFGEGSRLTVL.

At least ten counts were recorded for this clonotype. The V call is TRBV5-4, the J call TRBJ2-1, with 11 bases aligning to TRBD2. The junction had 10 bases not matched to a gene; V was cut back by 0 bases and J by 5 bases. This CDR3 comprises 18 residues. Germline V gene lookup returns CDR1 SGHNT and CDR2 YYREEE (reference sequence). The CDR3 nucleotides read TGTGCCAGCAGCTTGGAAGGCCTACTAGCGGGGGCCGACAATGAGCAGTTCTTC. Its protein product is CASSLEGLLAGADNEQFF.

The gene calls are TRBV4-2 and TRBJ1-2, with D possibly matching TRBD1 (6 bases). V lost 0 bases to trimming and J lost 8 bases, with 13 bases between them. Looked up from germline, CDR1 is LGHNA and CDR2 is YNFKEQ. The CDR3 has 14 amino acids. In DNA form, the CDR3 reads TGTGCCAGCAGCCAAGATTCAGGGGTAAGCGGCTACACCTTC. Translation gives CASSQDSGVSGYTF.

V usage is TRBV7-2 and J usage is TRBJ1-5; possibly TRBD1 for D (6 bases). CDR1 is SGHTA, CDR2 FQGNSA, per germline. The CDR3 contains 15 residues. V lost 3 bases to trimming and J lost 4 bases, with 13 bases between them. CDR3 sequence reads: CASSLGAPFNQPQHF. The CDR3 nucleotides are TGTGCCAGCAGCTTGGGGGCACCTTTTAATCAGCCCCAGCATTTT. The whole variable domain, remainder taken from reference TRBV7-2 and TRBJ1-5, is GAGVSQSPSNKVTEKGKDVELRCDPISGHTALYWYRQSLGQGLEFLIYFQGNSAPDKSGLPSDRFSAERTGGSVSTLTIQRTQQEDSAVYLCASSLGAPFNQPQHFGDGTRLSIL.

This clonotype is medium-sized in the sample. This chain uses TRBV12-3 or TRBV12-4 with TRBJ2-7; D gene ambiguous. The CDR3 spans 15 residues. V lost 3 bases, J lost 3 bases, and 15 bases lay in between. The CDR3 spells CASSLGRTALYEQYF. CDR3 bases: TGTGCCAGCAGTTTGGGTCGTACCGCCCTCTACGAGCAGTACTTC.